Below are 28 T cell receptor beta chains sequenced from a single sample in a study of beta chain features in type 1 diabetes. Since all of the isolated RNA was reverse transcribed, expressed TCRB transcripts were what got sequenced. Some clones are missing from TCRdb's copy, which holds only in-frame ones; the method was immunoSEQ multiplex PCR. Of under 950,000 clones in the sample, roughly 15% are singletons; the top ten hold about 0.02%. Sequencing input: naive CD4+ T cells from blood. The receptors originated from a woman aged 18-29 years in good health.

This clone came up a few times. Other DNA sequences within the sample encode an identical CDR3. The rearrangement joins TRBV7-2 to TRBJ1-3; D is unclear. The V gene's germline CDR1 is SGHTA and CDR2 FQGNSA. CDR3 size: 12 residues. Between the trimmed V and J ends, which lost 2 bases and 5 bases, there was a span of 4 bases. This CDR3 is CASSLSRNTIYF. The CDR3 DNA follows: TGTGCCAGCAGCTTATCCCGAAACACCATATATTTT.

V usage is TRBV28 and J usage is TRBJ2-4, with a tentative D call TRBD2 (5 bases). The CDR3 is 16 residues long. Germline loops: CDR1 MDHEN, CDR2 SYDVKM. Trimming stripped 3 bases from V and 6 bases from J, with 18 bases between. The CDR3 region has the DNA TGTGCCAGCAGTTTTATTGCGGGCGCCTACCTAAACATTCAGTACTTC. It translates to CASSFIAGAYLNIQYF.

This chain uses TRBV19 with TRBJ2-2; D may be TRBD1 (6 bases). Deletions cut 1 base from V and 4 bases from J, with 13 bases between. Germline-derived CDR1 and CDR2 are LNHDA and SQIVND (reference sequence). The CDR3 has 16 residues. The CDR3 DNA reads TGTGCCAGTAGTATAGGATTCAGGGGTGGCACCGGGGAGCTGTTTTTT. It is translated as CASSIGFRGGTGELFF. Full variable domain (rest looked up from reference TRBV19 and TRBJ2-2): DGGITQSPKYLFRKEGQNVTLSCEQNLNHDAMYWYRQDPGQGLRLIYYSQIVNDFQKGDIAEGYSVSREKKESFPLTVTSAQKNPTAFYLCASSIGFRGGTGELFFGEGSRLTVL.

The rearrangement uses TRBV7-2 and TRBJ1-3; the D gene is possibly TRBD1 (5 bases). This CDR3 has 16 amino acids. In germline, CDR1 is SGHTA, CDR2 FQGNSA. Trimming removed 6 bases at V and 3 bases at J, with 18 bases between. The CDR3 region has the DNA TGTGCCAGCAGTTCTAACAGGCCAGGCAATGGAAACACCATATATTTT. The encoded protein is CASSSNRPGNGNTIYF.

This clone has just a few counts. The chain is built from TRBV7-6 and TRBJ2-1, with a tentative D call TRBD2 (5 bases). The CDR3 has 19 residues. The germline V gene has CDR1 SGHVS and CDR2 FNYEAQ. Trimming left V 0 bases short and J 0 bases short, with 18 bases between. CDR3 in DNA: TGTGCCAGCAGCTTAGCACTGACGGTGTCGGGGAGCTCCTACAATGAGCAGTTCTTC. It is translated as CASSLALTVSGSSYNEQFF.

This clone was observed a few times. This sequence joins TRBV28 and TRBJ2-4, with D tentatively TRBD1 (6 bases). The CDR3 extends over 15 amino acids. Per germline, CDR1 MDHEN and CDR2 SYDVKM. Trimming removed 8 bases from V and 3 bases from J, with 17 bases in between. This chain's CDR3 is CASRTTGRGKNIQYF. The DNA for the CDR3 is TGTGCCAGCCGAACAACAGGGCGCGGCAAAAACATTCAGTACTTC.

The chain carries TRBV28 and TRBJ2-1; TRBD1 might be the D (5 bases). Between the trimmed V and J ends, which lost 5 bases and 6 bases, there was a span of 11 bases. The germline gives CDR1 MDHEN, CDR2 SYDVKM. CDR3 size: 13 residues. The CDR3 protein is CASSRTQGNEQFF. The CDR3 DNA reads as TGTGCCAGCAGTCGAACGCAGGGCAATGAGCAGTTCTTC.

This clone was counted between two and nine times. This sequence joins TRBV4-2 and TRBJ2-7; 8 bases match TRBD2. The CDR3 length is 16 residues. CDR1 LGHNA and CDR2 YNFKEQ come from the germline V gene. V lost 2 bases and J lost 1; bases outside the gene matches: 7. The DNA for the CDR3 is TGTGCCAGCAGCCAAACTACGGGACTAGGGTCCTACGAGCAGTACTTC. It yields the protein CASSQTTGLGSYEQYF.

CDR3 DNA sequence: TGTGCCAGCAAAGCAGGGTCCGGAACCACAGATACGCAGTATTTT. It encodes CASKAGSGTTDTQYF. V and J are TRBV5-4 and TRBJ2-3; a possible D gene is TRBD1 (5 bases). Germline CDR1 reads SGHNT; CDR2 reads YYREEE (reference sequence). Trimming took off 6 bases at V and 2 bases at J, with 16 bases between the two ends. CDR3 length: 15 residues.

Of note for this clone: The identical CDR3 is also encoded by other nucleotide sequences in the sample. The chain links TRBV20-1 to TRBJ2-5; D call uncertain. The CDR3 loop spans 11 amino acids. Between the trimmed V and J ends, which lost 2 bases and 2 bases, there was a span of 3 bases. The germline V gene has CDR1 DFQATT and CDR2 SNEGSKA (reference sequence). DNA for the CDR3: TGCAGTGCTAGACGTCAAGAGACCCAGTACTTC. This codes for CSARRQETQYF.

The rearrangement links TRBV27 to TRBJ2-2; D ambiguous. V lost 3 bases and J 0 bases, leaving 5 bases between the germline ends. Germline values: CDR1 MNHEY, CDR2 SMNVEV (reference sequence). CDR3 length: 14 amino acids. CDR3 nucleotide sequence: TGTGCCAGCAGTTTCCAGACGAACACCGGGGAGCTGTTTTTT. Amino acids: CASSFQTNTGELFF.

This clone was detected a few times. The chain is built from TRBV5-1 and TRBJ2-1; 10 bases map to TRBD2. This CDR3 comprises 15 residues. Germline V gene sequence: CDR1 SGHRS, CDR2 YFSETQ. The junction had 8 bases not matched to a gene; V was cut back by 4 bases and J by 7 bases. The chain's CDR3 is CASSLLASGSNEQFF. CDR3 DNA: TGCGCCAGCAGCCTTCTGGCTAGCGGGAGTAATGAGCAGTTCTTC.

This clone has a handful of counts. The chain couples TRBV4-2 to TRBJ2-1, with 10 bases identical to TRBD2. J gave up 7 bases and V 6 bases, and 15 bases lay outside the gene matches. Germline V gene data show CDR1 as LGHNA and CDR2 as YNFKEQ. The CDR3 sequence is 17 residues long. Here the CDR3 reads CASSRQRGGLVRNEQFF. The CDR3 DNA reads TGTGCCAGCAGTCGCCAGCGGGGGGGACTAGTAAGAAATGAGCAGTTCTTC.

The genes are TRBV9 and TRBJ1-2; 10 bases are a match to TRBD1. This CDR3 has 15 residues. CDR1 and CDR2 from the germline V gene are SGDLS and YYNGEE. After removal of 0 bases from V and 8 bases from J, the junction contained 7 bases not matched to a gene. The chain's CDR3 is CASSVAGTGVAGYTF. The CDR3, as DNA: TGTGCCAGCAGCGTAGCGGGGACAGGGGTAGCCGGCTACACCTTC.

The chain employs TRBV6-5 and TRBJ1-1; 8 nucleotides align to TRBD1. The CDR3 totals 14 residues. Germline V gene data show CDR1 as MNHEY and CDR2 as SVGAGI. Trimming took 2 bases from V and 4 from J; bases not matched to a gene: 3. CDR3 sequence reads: CASSYGQGTTEAFF. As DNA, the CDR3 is TGTGCCAGCAGTTACGGACAGGGAACCACTGAAGCTTTCTTT.

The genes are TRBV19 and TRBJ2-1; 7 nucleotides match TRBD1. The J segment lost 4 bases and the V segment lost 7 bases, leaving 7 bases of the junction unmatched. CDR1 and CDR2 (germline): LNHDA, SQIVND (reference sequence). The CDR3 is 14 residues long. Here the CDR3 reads CASKNRGHYNEQFF. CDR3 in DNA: TGTGCCAGTAAAAACAGGGGACATTACAATGAGCAGTTCTTC.

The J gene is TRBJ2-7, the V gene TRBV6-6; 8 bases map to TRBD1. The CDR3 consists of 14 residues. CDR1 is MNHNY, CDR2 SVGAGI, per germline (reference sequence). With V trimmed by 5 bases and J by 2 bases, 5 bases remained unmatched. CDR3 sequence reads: CASSNQGAPYEQYF. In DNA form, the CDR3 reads TGTGCCAGCAGTAACCAGGGGGCCCCCTACGAGCAGTACTTC.

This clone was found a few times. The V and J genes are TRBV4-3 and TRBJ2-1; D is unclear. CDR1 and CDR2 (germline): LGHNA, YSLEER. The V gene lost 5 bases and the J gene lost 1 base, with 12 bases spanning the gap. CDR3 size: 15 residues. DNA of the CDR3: TGCGCCAGCAGCTTACGAAGCCGGTCCTACAATGAGCAGTTCTTC. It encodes CASSLRSRSYNEQFF.

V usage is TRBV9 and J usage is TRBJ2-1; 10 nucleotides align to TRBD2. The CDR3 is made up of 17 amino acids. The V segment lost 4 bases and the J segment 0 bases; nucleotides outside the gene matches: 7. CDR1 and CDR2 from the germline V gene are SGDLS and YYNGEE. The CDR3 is CASSPRLAGLSYNEQFF. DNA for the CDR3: TGTGCCAGCAGCCCAAGACTAGCGGGCCTCTCCTACAATGAGCAGTTCTTC.

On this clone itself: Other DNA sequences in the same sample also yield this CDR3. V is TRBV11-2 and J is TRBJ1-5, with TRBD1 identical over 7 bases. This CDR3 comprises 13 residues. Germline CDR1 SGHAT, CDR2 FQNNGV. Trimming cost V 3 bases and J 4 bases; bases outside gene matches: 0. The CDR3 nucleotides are TGTGCCAGCAGCTTGACAGGGAATCAGCCCCAGCATTTT. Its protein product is CASSLTGNQPQHF.

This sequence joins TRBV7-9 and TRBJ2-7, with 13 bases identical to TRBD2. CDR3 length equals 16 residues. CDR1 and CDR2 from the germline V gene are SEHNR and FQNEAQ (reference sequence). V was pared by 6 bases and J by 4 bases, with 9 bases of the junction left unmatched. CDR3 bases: TGTGCCAGCAGTCCACCGGGACTAGCGGGGTTGTACGAGCAGTACTTC. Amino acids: CASSPPGLAGLYEQYF.

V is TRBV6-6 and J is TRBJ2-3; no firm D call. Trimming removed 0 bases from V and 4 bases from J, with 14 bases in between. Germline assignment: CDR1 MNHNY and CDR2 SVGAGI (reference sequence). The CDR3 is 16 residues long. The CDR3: CASSYSTSVGADTQYF. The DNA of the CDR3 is TGTGCCAGCAGTTACTCGACGTCAGTAGGAGCAGATACGCAGTATTTT.

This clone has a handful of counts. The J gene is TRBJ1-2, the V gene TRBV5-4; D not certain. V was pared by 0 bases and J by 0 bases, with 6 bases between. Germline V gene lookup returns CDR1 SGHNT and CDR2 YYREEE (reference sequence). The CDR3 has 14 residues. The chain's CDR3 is CASSLGAANYGYTF. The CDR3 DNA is TGTGCCAGCAGCTTGGGGGCAGCTAACTATGGCTACACCTTC.

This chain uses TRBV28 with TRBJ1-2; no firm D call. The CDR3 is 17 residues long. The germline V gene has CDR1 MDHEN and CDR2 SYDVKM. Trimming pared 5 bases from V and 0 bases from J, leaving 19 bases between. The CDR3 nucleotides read TGTGCCAGCAGTCTCATACACGGATTTACCGCTAACTATGGCTACACCTTC. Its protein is CASSLIHGFTANYGYTF.

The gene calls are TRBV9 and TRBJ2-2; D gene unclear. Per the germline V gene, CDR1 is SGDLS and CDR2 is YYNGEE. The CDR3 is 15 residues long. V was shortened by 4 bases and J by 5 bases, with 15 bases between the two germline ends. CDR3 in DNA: TGTGCCAGCAGCTCAAGTGACGGGCGTACCGGGGAGCTGTTTTTT. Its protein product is CASSSSDGRTGELFF. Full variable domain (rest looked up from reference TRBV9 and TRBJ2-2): DSGVTQTPKHLITATGQRVTLRCSPRSGDLSVYWYQQSLDQGLQFLIQYYNGEERAKGNILERFSAQQFPDLHSELNLSSLELGDSALYFCASSSSDGRTGELFFGEGSRLTVL.

In DNA, the CDR3 is TGTGCCACCAGCAGAGGGACTAGTCAGACCCAGTACTTC. Its translation: CATSRGTSQTQYF. This chain uses TRBV15 with TRBJ2-5; TRBD2 aligns across 7 bases. After removal of 1 base from V and 6 bases from J, the junction contained 2 bases not matched to a gene. Looked up from germline, CDR1 is LNHNV and CDR2 is YYDKDF (reference sequence). The CDR3 has 13 amino acids.

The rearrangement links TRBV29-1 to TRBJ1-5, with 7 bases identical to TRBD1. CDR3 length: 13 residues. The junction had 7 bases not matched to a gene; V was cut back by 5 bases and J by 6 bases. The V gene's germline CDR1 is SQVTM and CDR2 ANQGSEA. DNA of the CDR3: TGCAGCGTTAATACAGGGGTGGGTCAGCCCCAGCATTTT. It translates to CSVNTGVGQPQHF.

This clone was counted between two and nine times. The CDR3 loop reads CASSSGLPGETQYF. CDR3 sequence (DNA): TGTGCCAGCAGCTCGGGACTACCCGGCGAGACCCAGTACTTC. The chain uses TRBV5-5 and TRBJ2-5; TRBD2 agrees at 7 bases. Germline V gives CDR1 SGHKS, CDR2 YYEKEE (reference sequence). The CDR3 runs to 14 residues. The ends lost 3 bases at V and 5 bases at J; junction bases unmatched: 7.